This T cell receptor beta chain was sequenced in a study of control samples from healthy donors and cancer patients. The germline CDR1 and CDR2 sequences are LNHDA and SQIVND (reference sequence). The CDR3 has 13 residues. Trimming left V 7 bases short and J 3 bases short, with 12 bases between. Clones were read by immunoSEQ multiplex PCR, and TCRdb kept only the in-frame ones, dropping some. The repertoire holds about 190,000 clones, with around 93% as singletons. The source of this sequence is a young man in good health. Sequencing input: blood. The chain recombines TRBV19 with TRBJ1-2; D remains ambiguous. CDR3 sequence reads: CASTQDGYYGYTF. The CDR3 DNA reads as TGTGCCAGTACCCAGGACGGATACTATGGCTACACCTTC.